Listed here are 30 T cell receptor beta chains from one sample, sequenced in a study of shared clonotypes between healthy human individuals. This table comes from immunoSEQ multiplex PCR, and its TCRdb copy is limited to in-frame clones, with some not included. The sample has about 2 million clones; approximately 94% are singletons. CD45RO-negative, CCR7-positively selected cells formed the naive CD8 fraction, excluding terminally differentiated effector memory CD45RA+ cells. Sequencing input: naive CD8+ T cells sorted from blood. These receptors all stem from a man aged 18 to 30 in good health.

The rearrangement joins TRBV29-1 to TRBJ1-1; maybe TRBD1 (5 bases). The CDR3 contains 14 residues. Germline lookup yields CDR1 SQVTM and CDR2 ANQGSEA. V was pared by 4 bases and J by 7 bases, with 19 bases between. The CDR3 region has the DNA TGCAGCGTTGCTCGGGCAGGGATGGGGGTTGAAGCTTTCTTT. Translating it yields CSVARAGMGVEAFF.

The chain carries TRBV12-5 and TRBJ2-7; a weak D match, TRBD1 (6 bases). The CDR3 covers 14 residues. V was pared by 3 bases and J by 2 bases, with 11 bases between. The V gene's germline CDR1 is LGHNT and CDR2 FRNRAP. CDR3 sequence reads: CASGLQGAAYEQYF. The CDR3 DNA follows: TGTGCTAGTGGTTTACAGGGAGCGGCCTACGAGCAGTACTTC.

The V and J genes are TRBV27 and TRBJ2-1, with TRBD1 matching 10 bases. CDR1 is MNHEY and CDR2 is SMNVEV in the germline V gene (reference sequence). With 5 bases clipped from V and 4 bases from J, the junction kept 5 bases outside the gene matches. This CDR3 contains 15 residues. CDR3 amino acids: CASSPTGQGYNEQFF. In nucleotides, the CDR3 is TGTGCCAGCAGTCCGACGGGACAGGGGTACAATGAGCAGTTCTTC.

The chain has TRBV19 and TRBJ1-5; D is perhaps TRBD1 (6 bases). V lost 7 bases and J lost 5, with 24 bases in between. Germline CDR1 reads LNHDA; CDR2 reads SQIVND (reference sequence). The CDR3 totals 17 residues. This CDR3 reads CASTTPWTDSGDQPQHF. DNA for the CDR3: TGTGCCAGTACCACGCCCTGGACAGACTCCGGAGATCAGCCCCAGCATTTT.

This chain uses TRBV4-3 with TRBJ2-7, with TRBD1 matching 8 bases. CDR1 is LGHNA, CDR2 YSLEER, per germline. Germline trimming cut 0 bases from V and 1 base from J; bases unmatched to any gene: 2. This CDR3 contains 15 residues. DNA of the CDR3: TGCGCCAGCAGCCAAGAGGGACAGGATTCCTACGAGCAGTACTTC. Translating gives CASSQEGQDSYEQYF.

The rearrangement links TRBV9 to TRBJ2-1; D unresolved. The V end lost 0 bases, the J end lost 7 bases, and 14 bases lay between the germline ends. The V gene's germline CDR1 is SGDLS and CDR2 YYNGEE. The CDR3 consists of 15 residues. The CDR3 DNA is TGTGCCAGCAGCGTAGAGGCGGCCCGAACAAATGAGCAGTTCTTC. It is translated as CASSVEAARTNEQFF.

This chain links TRBV4-2 with TRBJ1-1; D gene uncertain. The CDR3 extends over 14 amino acids. V was clipped by 4 bases and J by 6 bases, with 15 bases between them. Germline V gene lookup returns CDR1 LGHNA and CDR2 YNFKEQ. The CDR3 DNA reads TGTGCCAGCAGCCCACGAGGGCAAGGAGCTGAAGCTTTCTTT. Encoded protein: CASSPRGQGAEAFF.

This chain links TRBV30 with TRBJ1-1; 11 bases match TRBD1. Trimming cost V 4 bases and J 7 bases; bases outside gene matches: 8. Germline lookup yields CDR1 GTSNPN and CDR2 SVGIG (reference sequence). The CDR3 sequence is 14 residues long. The CDR3 sequence is CAWNPGTGGSEAFF. The CDR3 coding sequence is TGTGCCTGGAATCCCGGGACAGGGGGGAGTGAAGCTTTCTTT.

The chain combines TRBV6-1 with TRBJ2-3, with 13 bases aligning to TRBD2. This CDR3 region has 16 residues. Germline CDR1 reads MNHNS; CDR2 reads SASEGT. Unmatched junction bases numbered 2, after V lost 3 bases and J lost 2 bases. The CDR3 bases are TGTGCCAGCAGTGACGGGACTAGCGGGATCACAGATACGCAGTATTTT. Translating it yields CASSDGTSGITDTQYF.

The chain recombines TRBV29-1 with TRBJ2-2, with TRBD1 matching 8 bases. Germline V gene sequence: CDR1 SQVTM, CDR2 ANQGSEA. The CDR3 has 21 residues. With 6 bases clipped from V and 0 bases from J, the junction kept 24 bases outside the gene matches. This CDR3 is CSVLVGTLGLGQVTNTGELFF. For the CDR3, the DNA is TGCAGCGTCCTCGTAGGCACATTAGGGCTGGGACAGGTGACGAACACCGGGGAGCTGTTTTTT.

This chain connects TRBV29-1 to TRBJ2-7; no clear D. Germline assignment: CDR1 SQVTM and CDR2 ANQGSEA. There are 11 residues in the CDR3. V lost 2 bases and J 4 bases, leaving 6 bases between the germline ends. The DNA of the CDR3 is TGCAGCGTTGAATACTTGTACGAGCAGTACTTC. This gives the protein CSVEYLYEQYF.

The chain has TRBV4-3 and TRBJ1-3; D gene uncertain. This CDR3 spans 16 amino acids. V dropped 2 bases and J dropped 2 bases, with 13 bases sitting between them. CDR1 and CDR2 (germline): LGHNA, YSLEER. The CDR3 protein is CASSQNFDYPGNTIYF. The CDR3 DNA sequence: TGCGCCAGCAGCCAAAATTTCGACTACCCTGGAAACACCATATATTTT.

The chain employs TRBV29-1 and TRBJ1-2, with D possibly TRBD1 on 6 matching bases. The CDR3 is 13 amino acids. The V and J ends lost 5 bases and 2 bases respectively, with 12 bases between them. Germline loops: CDR1 SQVTM, CDR2 ANQGSEA. CDR3 sequence reads: CSVLNRENYGYTF. The DNA of the CDR3 is TGCAGCGTTTTAAACAGGGAAAACTATGGCTACACCTTC.

As DNA, the CDR3 is TGTGCCAGCAGCTTCTGGTATCCGGACAATGAGCAGTTCTTC. Amino acid sequence: CASSFWYPDNEQFF. The genes are TRBV5-6 and TRBJ2-1; no reliable D call. The CDR3 has 14 residues. The germline gives CDR1 SGHDT, CDR2 YYEEEE. V lost 2 bases and J 5 bases, leaving 11 bases between the germline ends. The whole variable domain, remainder taken from reference TRBV5-6 and TRBJ2-1, is DAGVTQSPTHLIKTRGQQVTLRCSPKSGHDTVSWYQQALGQGPQFIFQYYEEEERQRGNFPDRFSGHQFPNYSSELNVNALLLGDSALYLCASSFWYPDNEQFFGPGTRLTVL.

V and J are TRBV19 and TRBJ2-1, with 8 bases matching TRBD2. From germline, CDR1 is LNHDA and CDR2 SQIVND (reference sequence). The CDR3 contains 15 residues. V was pared by 2 bases and J by 7 bases, with 7 bases of the junction left unmatched. The CDR3 here is CASSITAGVRNEQFF. CDR3 sequence (DNA): TGTGCCAGTAGTATAACAGCGGGAGTGCGGAATGAGCAGTTCTTC.

V and J are TRBV4-1 and TRBJ2-1; D call uncertain. The CDR3 has 13 residues. Germline-derived CDR1 and CDR2 are MGHRA and YSYEKL. V was cut by 0 bases and J by 7 bases, with 7 bases left in between. The CDR3 coding sequence is TGCGCCAGCAGCCAAGATAAAGTGAATGAGCAGTTCTTC. Encoded protein: CASSQDKVNEQFF.

The genes are TRBV4-3 and TRBJ2-2; D possibly corresponds to TRBD1 (6 bases). CDR3 length: 14 residues. The ends were cut back, 3 bases at V and 4 bases at J, with 9 bases in the middle. Germline V gene sequence: CDR1 LGHNA, CDR2 YSLEER. This CDR3 reads CASSHRTVTGELFF. The CDR3 bases are TGCGCCAGCAGCCACCGGACAGTCACCGGGGAGCTGTTTTTT.

The V call is TRBV18, the J call TRBJ2-1; 9 bases align to TRBD1. CDR1 KGHSH and CDR2 LQKENI come from the germline V gene. With 4 bases clipped from V and 2 bases from J, the junction kept 9 bases outside the gene matches. The CDR3 sequence is 17 residues long. The CDR3 nucleotides are TGTGCCAGCTCACTTCAGTGGGACAGGGACACCTACAATGAGCAGTTCTTC. It codes for CASSLQWDRDTYNEQFF.

The chain joins TRBV4-1 to TRBJ2-1, with a weak D call TRBD1 (6 bases). This CDR3 has 17 amino acids. The V end lost 2 bases, the J end lost 0 bases, and 14 bases lay between the germline ends. Germline V lookup: CDR1 MGHRA, CDR2 YSYEKL. The CDR3 region is CASSQTHGQSSYNEQFF. DNA for the CDR3: TGCGCCAGCAGCCAAACTCATGGACAGAGCTCCTACAATGAGCAGTTCTTC.

This chain links TRBV27 with TRBJ1-4, with 8 bases identical to TRBD1. Germline loops: CDR1 MNHEY, CDR2 SMNVEV (reference sequence). CDR3 length: 14 amino acids. Unmatched junction bases numbered 4, after V lost 5 bases and J lost 5 bases. The CDR3 spells CASSKTGANEKLFF. CDR3 DNA: TGTGCCAGCAGTAAGACAGGGGCGAATGAAAAACTGTTTTTT.

This sequence joins TRBV5-1 and TRBJ2-1; 8 bases align to TRBD2. V trimming: 1 base; J trimming: 4 bases; junction bases outside the gene matches: 7. This CDR3 is built from 16 residues. CDR1 and CDR2 from the germline V gene are SGHRS and YFSETQ. CDR3 residues: CASSLPSGGLYNEQFF. CDR3 sequence (DNA): TGCGCCAGCAGCTTGCCAAGCGGGGGTCTATACAATGAGCAGTTCTTC.

The chain combines TRBV6-5 with TRBJ1-1; no definite D call. Trimming stripped 4 bases from V and 7 bases from J, with 13 bases between. CDR3 length: 13 amino acids. CDR1 and CDR2 (germline): MNHEY, SVGAGI. For the CDR3, the DNA is TGTGCCAGCAGTTCGGGGATTTACGGTGAAGCTTTCTTT. Translation gives CASSSGIYGEAFF.

The chain has TRBV5-4 and TRBJ2-1, with 7 bases that match TRBD2. The CDR3 runs to 14 residues. Germline CDR1 and CDR2: SGHNT and YYREEE (reference sequence). V was pared by 1 base and J by 5 bases, with 3 bases of the junction left unmatched. The CDR3 DNA reads as TGTGCCAGCAGCTTGCCACTAGCGCACAATGAGCAGTTCTTC. Protein: CASSLPLAHNEQFF.

The J gene is TRBJ2-7, the V gene TRBV28, with 8 bases that match TRBD1. V shed 3 bases and J 6 bases; nucleotides not matched to a gene: 10. Germline values: CDR1 MDHEN, CDR2 SYDVKM. CDR3 length equals 15 residues. The CDR3 reads CASSFVGQGAAEQYF. CDR3 in DNA: TGTGCCAGCAGTTTCGTAGGGCAGGGGGCAGCCGAGCAGTACTTC.

This chain links TRBV28 with TRBJ1-1, with 7 bases matching TRBD1. J was trimmed by 1 base and V by 5 bases; bases with no gene match: 1. Germline V CDR1 and CDR2: MDHEN, SYDVKM. The CDR3 loop spans 13 amino acids. The DNA of the CDR3 is TGTGCCAGCAGTCAGGGGGGGAACACTGAAGCTTTCTTT. The encoded protein is CASSQGGNTEAFF.

A remark on this clone: Other DNA sequences of this sample code for an identical CDR3. The chain has TRBV6-5 and TRBJ2-7, with D maybe TRBD1 (6 bases). CDR1 and CDR2 from the germline V gene are MNHEY and SVGAGI. The CDR3 sequence is 14 residues long. V lost 2 bases and J lost 2, with 10 bases in between. DNA for the CDR3: TGTGCCAGCAGTTACGCAGGGGCCACCTACGAGCAGTACTTC. Its translation: CASSYAGATYEQYF.

The V gene is TRBV6-5, the J gene TRBJ2-7; D is ambiguous. Trimming cost V 2 bases and J 3 bases, with 11 bases left between them. The CDR3 is made up of 14 amino acids. The germline V gene has CDR1 MNHEY and CDR2 SVGAGI. The CDR3 sequence is CASSYRVGDYEQYF. The CDR3 DNA reads TGTGCCAGCAGTTACCGTGTCGGAGACTACGAGCAGTACTTC.

This chain links TRBV11-1 with TRBJ1-1; D is unresolved. V was trimmed by 2 bases and J by 3 bases, leaving 13 bases between them. Germline assignment: CDR1 SGHAT and CDR2 FQDESV (reference sequence). The CDR3 covers 15 residues. CDR3 residues: CASSLSEREDTEAFF. The DNA of the CDR3 is TGTGCCAGCAGCTTATCCGAAAGGGAGGACACTGAAGCTTTCTTT.

The chain combines TRBV6-4 with TRBJ1-3; D possibly corresponds to TRBD1 (6 bases). V gave up 4 bases and J gave up 2 bases, with 6 bases separating them. Germline values: CDR1 MRHNA, CDR2 SNTAGT. This CDR3 region has 13 residues. DNA of the CDR3: TGTGCCAGCAGTGCAGGGGCTGGAAACACCATATATTTT. It translates to CASSAGAGNTIYF.

The chain recombines TRBV5-6 with TRBJ1-1; D may be TRBD1 (6 bases). The germline CDR1 and CDR2 sequences are SGHDT and YYEEEE. The CDR3 length is 13 residues. V shed 0 bases and J shed 8 bases, with 11 bases lying between them. The CDR3 sequence is CASSLVQGPEAFF. The CDR3 nucleotides read TGTGCCAGCAGCTTGGTACAGGGACCCGAAGCTTTCTTT.